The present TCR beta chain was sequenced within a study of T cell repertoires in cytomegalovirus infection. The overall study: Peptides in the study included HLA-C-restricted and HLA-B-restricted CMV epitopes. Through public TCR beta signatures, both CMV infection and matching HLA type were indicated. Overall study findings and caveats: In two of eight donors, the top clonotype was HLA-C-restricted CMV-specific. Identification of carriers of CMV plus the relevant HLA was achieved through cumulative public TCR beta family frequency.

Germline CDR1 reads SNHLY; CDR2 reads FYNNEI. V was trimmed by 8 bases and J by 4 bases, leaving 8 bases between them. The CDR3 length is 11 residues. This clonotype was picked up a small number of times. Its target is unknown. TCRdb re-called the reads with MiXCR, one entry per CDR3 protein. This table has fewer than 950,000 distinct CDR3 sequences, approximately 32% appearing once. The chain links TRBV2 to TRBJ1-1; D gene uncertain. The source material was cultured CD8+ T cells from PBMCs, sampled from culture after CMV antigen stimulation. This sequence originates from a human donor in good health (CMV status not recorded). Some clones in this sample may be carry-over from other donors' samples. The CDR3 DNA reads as TGTGCCAGCGAGGAGGGCACTGAAGCTTTCTTT. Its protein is CASEEGTEAFF.